This T cell receptor beta chain was captured in a study of CD8 T cells in Susac syndrome. When the RNA was reverse transcribed, random hexamers were used with an input of roughly 0.45 to 1 ug. TCRdb processed the immunoSEQ multiplex PCR reads anew with MiXCR; each CDR3 protein has one entry. Here the sample spans more than 150,000 distinct CDR3 sequences, approximately 95% being singletons. The authors negatively isolated CD8+ and CD4+ T cells and FACS-enriched TEMRA cells. Sequencing was carried out using CD8+ T cells from PBMCs. This clonotype was obtained from a human donor with Susac syndrome.

CDR3 protein: CSVDPDRGFNQETQYF. The CDR3 coding sequence is TGCAGCGTTGATCCAGACAGGGGCTTTAACCAAGAGACCCAGTACTTC. This chain links TRBV29-1 with TRBJ2-5; 8 bases fit TRBD1. The CDR3 is made up of 16 amino acids. J lost 0 bases, V lost 3 bases, and 9 bases had no gene match. Looked up from germline, CDR1 is SQVTM and CDR2 is ANQGSEA. The full variable domain, with the rest looked up from reference TRBV29-1 and TRBJ2-5, is SAVISQKPSRDICQRGTSLTIQCQVDSQVTMMFWYRQQPGQSLTLIATANQGSEATYESGFVIDKFPISRPNLTFSTLTVSNMSPEDSSIYLCSVDPDRGFNQETQYFGPGTRLLVL.